This T cell receptor beta chain originates from a study of radiotherapy plus CTLA-4 blockade in lung cancer (dated by TCRdb to the late 2010s). In terms of the full investigation: Among enrolled patients, around 20% had an objective response and approximately 30% reached disease control. What the study reported, not specific to this receptor: Early dynamic changes in blood T cell clones, together with increased serum interferon-beta after radiation, were reported as the strongest predictors of response. After treatment with radiotherapy and ipilimumab, TCR clones that originated in tumors expanded in peripheral blood.

Libraries were made using the immunoSEQ multiplex PCR assay. Not all clones reach the TCRdb copy of this immuneACCESS table, which keeps in-frame sequences only. Checked studies attribute under half of the gap to unresolved V genes and leave the rest unexplained. The sample includes roughly 100,000 clones, with more than 75% observed a single time. The top ten clones comprise roughly 2.3% of the sample. For this clone: This clone's antigen is unknown. Qualities for individual bases were not recorded, and no much larger clone is one base off.

The CDR3 measures 16 amino acids from cysteine to phenylalanine. CDR3 DNA only is kept here, 48 bases in frame from base 1. CDR1 and CDR2 were assigned from the germline V gene (reference sequence) as SGHNT and YYREEE. The V and J ends are trimmed by 4 bases and 1 base, leaving 15 bases between them. In this study, focal radiation therapy paired with CTLA-4 blockade (ipilimumab) was tested in patients who had chemo-refractory metastatic non-small-cell lung cancer. The sequence joins TRBV5-4 to TRBJ2-1; the D assignment is uncertain and may be TRBD1 or TRBD2, with 5 bases supporting each. The sequence was obtained from a human donor with non-small cell lung cancer that progressed on radiotherapy plus ipilimumab. Some clones in this sample may be carry-over from other donors' samples. The sample was peripheral blood, taken from a patient treated with radiotherapy plus ipilimumab. The bases are TGTGCCAGCAGCCAAGAGGGGACGGCATCCTACAATGAGCAGTTCTTC. It codes for CASSQEGTASYNEQFF.